The clone carrying this T cell receptor (beta chain) was found once. These data belong to a study of OX40 agonist ivuxolimab in advanced cancers. Here immunoSEQ multiplex PCR was the method, and the copy in TCRdb shows in-frame clones only, minus some. Of 90,000 or so clones in the sample, about 91% were seen once. V dropped 3 bases and J dropped 7 bases, with 8 bases sitting between them. CDR1 and CDR2 (germline): SGHNT, YYREEE (reference sequence). The CDR3 length is 12 residues. This specimen was CD4+ or CD8+ T cells sorted from blood, taken in a trial of the OX40 agonist ivuxolimab. V is TRBV5-4 and J is TRBJ2-1, with D hard to call. The receptor comes from an adult with an advanced solid tumor such as melanoma, head and neck, liver or kidney cancer. This CDR3 reads CASSSDRNEQFF. In nucleotides, the CDR3 is TGTGCCAGCAGCTCGGATAGGAATGAGCAGTTCTTC.